This T cell receptor (beta chain) was retrieved from a study of CD8 T cells in ankylosing spondylitis. Whole-study results and caveats: From matched ankylosing spondylitis synovial fluid, disease-linked clones were reportedly recovered at significantly enriched levels. Within ankylosing spondylitis blood, a TCR beta motif made up of several highly homologous variants appeared to be characteristic.

This clonotype has ten or more counts. What it binds is unknown. The CDR3 sequence is 12 residues long. Per the germline V gene, CDR1 is DFQATT and CDR2 is SNEGSKA (reference sequence). Trimming cost V 5 bases and J 4 bases, with 9 bases left between them. The TCR beta libraries were generated through quantitative 5'-RACE incorporating molecular barcodes. TCRdb reanalysed the 5' RACE reads using MiXCR and keeps one entry per CDR3 protein. The sample consists of 700,000 to 850,000 distinct CDR3 sequences, roughly 10% of them appearing once. The sample consisted of blood, either unsorted or a sorted T cell fraction (not recorded which). This clonotype was obtained from a male donor with ankylosing spondylitis. This sequence joins TRBV20-1 and TRBJ2-1; D gene unclear. The chain's CDR3 is CSAPGYYNEQFF. The CDR3, as DNA: TGCAGTGCTCCCGGCTATTACAATGAGCAGTTCTTC.